The 9 T cell receptor beta chains below come from one sample, sequenced in a study of blood T cell repertoires in COVID-19. The table came from immunoSEQ multiplex PCR; TCRdb's copy has only in-frame clones and leaves some out. The table includes some 250,000 clones, around 80% detected once. The sequenced sample consisted of PBMCs or T cells enriched from blood (not recorded which). The receptors come from a man in his forties who had recovered from COVID-19.

This clone has a count of ten or more. V usage is TRBV7-9 and J usage is TRBJ1-4, with 11 nucleotides matching TRBD1. The germline gives CDR1 SEHNR, CDR2 FQNEAQ (reference sequence). J was trimmed by 8 bases and V by 5 bases; bases with no gene match: 10. The CDR3 loop spans 16 amino acids. This CDR3 reads CASSPGDRGKREKLFF. CDR3 DNA: TGTGCCAGCAGCCCCGGGGACAGGGGGAAGAGGGAAAAACTGTTTTTT.

This chain links TRBV27 with TRBJ1-3; D remains unclear. V shed 6 bases and J shed 0 bases, with 9 bases lying between them. The V gene's germline CDR1 is MNHEY and CDR2 SMNVEV (reference sequence). This CDR3 is built from 14 residues. The CDR3 coding sequence is TGTGCCAGCAGGAGAGCCGACTCTGGAAACACCATATATTTT. It encodes CASRRADSGNTIYF.

The V call is TRBV6-5, the J call TRBJ1-2; D possibly corresponds to TRBD1 (6 bases). The CDR3 totals 12 residues. Germline V gene sequence: CDR1 MNHEY, CDR2 SVGAGI. The V end was cut by 8 bases, the J end by 8 bases, with 15 bases between. The CDR3 DNA reads as TGTGCCAGCTTACAGAGGGGGTACGGCTACACCTTC. It is translated as CASLQRGYGYTF.

The J gene is TRBJ1-6, the V gene TRBV5-4, with D unclear. CDR3 length: 12 residues. The V gene's germline CDR1 is SGHNT and CDR2 YYREEE (reference sequence). The ends were cut back, 2 bases at V and 11 bases at J, with 8 bases in the middle. In nucleotides, the CDR3 is TGTGCCAGCAGCTTAGAGAGAACACCCCTCCACTTT. This translates into CASSLERTPLHF.

The genes are TRBV4-1 and TRBJ1-1; no definite D call. The CDR3 covers 15 residues. The ends were cut back, 4 bases at V and 1 base at J, with 13 bases in the middle. The germline V gene has CDR1 MGHRA and CDR2 YSYEKL. Here the CDR3 DNA reads TGCGCCAGCAGCCTTAACGGGGAGCGGAACACTGAAGCTTTCTTT. Translation: CASSLNGERNTEAFF.

This chain joins TRBV4-2 and TRBJ1-5; 11 bases fit TRBD1. CDR1 is LGHNA, CDR2 YNFKEQ, per germline. Losses at the gene ends were 1 base for V and 0 bases for J; bases not matched to a gene: 17. This CDR3 has 22 residues. DNA of the CDR3: TGTGCCAGCAGCCAAGTGGGGACAGGGGGAGGCGGTTTCCTTTATAGCAATCAGCCCCAGCATTTT. Its translation: CASSQVGTGGGGFLYSNQPQHF.

The V gene is TRBV25-1, the J gene TRBJ1-1; TRBD1 is a possible D gene (6 bases). This CDR3 has 14 amino acids. Trimming pared 3 bases from V and 5 bases from J, leaving 13 bases between. Germline loops: CDR1 MGHDK, CDR2 SYGVNS. CDR3 region: CASSERGGSTEAFF. Written as DNA, the CDR3 is TGTGCCAGCAGTGAGCGAGGGGGTAGTACTGAAGCTTTCTTT.

The V gene is TRBV28, the J gene TRBJ1-5; 7 positions agree with TRBD1. Germline V gives CDR1 MDHEN, CDR2 SYDVKM. The CDR3 has 14 amino acids. The V and J ends lost 5 bases and 5 bases, in that order; junction bases with no gene match: 6. CDR3 bases: TGTGCCAGCAGTCTAAGACAGGGTGATCAGCCCCAGCATTTT. Amino acid sequence: CASSLRQGDQPQHF. The full variable domain, completed using reference TRBV28 and TRBJ1-5, is DVKVTQSSRYLVKRTGEKVFLECVQDMDHENMFWYRQDPGLGLRLIYFSYDVKMKEKGDIPEGYSVSREKKERFSLILESASTNQTSMYLCASSLRQGDQPQHFGDGTRLSIL.

This chain joins TRBV23-1 and TRBJ2-1; TRBD2 aligns across 11 bases. TRBV23-1 has ORF status, its function being uncertain. The CDR3 contains 15 residues. After removal of 3 bases from V and 5 bases from J, the junction contained 3 bases not matched to a gene. The CDR3 DNA reads TGCGCCAGCAGTCAGGGGACTAGCGGCCACAATGAGCAGTTCTTC. This gives the protein CASSQGTSGHNEQFF.